This T cell receptor (beta chain) came from a study of cytomegalovirus exposure and HLA in healthy donors. Study-wide results and caveats: The analysis excluded some indistinguishable V segments, including TRBV6-2 and TRBV6-3. In an earlier analysis, productive rearrangement rates for most beta V segments clustered near 87% or 30%.

V was pared by 0 bases and J by 7 bases, with 13 bases between. This CDR3 spans 15 amino acids. Germline V gene data show CDR1 as MNHEY and CDR2 as SVGAGI. This PCR relied on a set of 60 Vbeta primers and 13 Jbeta primers. As processed by the authors: As a later analysis found, there were 80 million or so unique TCR beta chains, of which roughly 11 million were shared. Some clones are missing from TCRdb's copy, which holds only in-frame ones; the method was immunoSEQ multiplex PCR. V and J calls and clone size are copied from that table; D and trimming were computed from the DNA. Altogether around 200,000 clones are present, 82% being singletons, with the ten largest covering about 0.84%. Notes on this clone: What it binds is unknown.

This chain links TRBV6-5 with TRBJ2-4, with D perhaps TRBD2 (5 bases). The sequencing input was PBMCs. The receptor comes from a young woman in good health and CMV-seronegative. In DNA, the CDR3 is TGTGCCAGCAGTTACTCGAGGGTAGGGCCGAACATTCAGTACTTC. It codes for CASSYSRVGPNIQYF.